The source of this TCR beta chain is a study of blood T cell repertoires in COVID-19. Looking at the study overall: The samples span acute and convalescent COVID-19 from the United States, Italy and Spain.

Participant ages covered roughly 18 to 89 years across some 25 US areas. Donors in Cohort 3 counted as recovered after two negative PCRs, clearance, or symptom resolution. In the authors' workflow: For nucleated cells, counts were estimated from reference gene primer amplification. Assay: immunoSEQ multiplex PCR; the TCRdb copy retains only in-frame clones and omits some. Clone size and the V and J calls come from that table; the DNA yielded D and trimming. The sample lists hundreds of thousands of clones; around 88% were seen once. CDR3 length: 12 amino acids. Germline CDR1 is SGHRS and CDR2 is YFSETQ. V shed 0 bases and J shed 8 bases, with 5 bases lying between them. This clone came up once.

The receptor comes from a man aged 40-49 years who had recovered from COVID-19. The rearrangement joins TRBV5-1 to TRBJ1-4; the D gene is possibly TRBD1 (5 bases). Sequencing was carried out using PBMCs or T cells enriched from blood (not recorded which). CDR3 protein: CASSLDREKLFF. The CDR3 nucleotides read TGCGCCAGCAGCTTGGACAGGGAAAAACTGTTTTTT.